This T cell receptor beta chain was retrieved from a study of somatic mutations in cytotoxic T cells in rheumatoid arthritis. Only a few counts were recorded for this clone. Antigen: not known. Study results and caveats: No age-related increase in CD8+ clonality was seen in healthy controls, but one was seen in rheumatoid arthritis patients.

Isolation of CD4+ and CD8+ cells used positive magnetic bead selection, with purity checked by flow cytometry. The CDR3 loop spans 13 amino acids. Germline V gene lookup returns CDR1 SGDLS and CDR2 YYNGEE. With 4 bases removed from V and 5 bases from J, the gap between germline ends came to 13 bases. TCRdb's table, derived via immunoSEQ multiplex PCR, lists solely in-frame clones and lacks some. Among 12,000 to 15,000 clones listed, roughly 79% were seen once. Source material: CD8+ T cells sorted from blood. The chain uses TRBV9 and TRBJ2-7, with no clear D. This sequence was found in an adult with rheumatoid arthritis. In DNA form, the CDR3 reads TGTGCCAGCAGCTCTACGATGTGGCACGAGCAGTACTTC. Translating gives CASSSTMWHEQYF.